This TCR beta chain is drawn from a study of sequential checkpoint blockade in melanoma. V lost 7 bases and J lost 0; bases outside the gene matches: 5. The CDR3 has 14 amino acids. Germline CDR1 MDHEN, CDR2 SYDVKM. Produced via immunoSEQ multiplex PCR; TCRdb's table is partial and in-frame only. The sample consists of more than 2,000 clones, 20% to 25% of them appearing once. Treatment in this sample: randomized to nivolumab then ipilimumab (arm A) or the reverse (arm B). The rearrangement links TRBV28 to TRBJ2-7; 8 bases match TRBD1. The TCR was taken from a human donor with melanoma. The sequencing here drew on tumor tissue (inferred from file names), taken from a patient given nivolumab and ipilimumab in sequence. The CDR3 protein is CASNRDRSSYEQYF. The CDR3, as DNA: TGTGCCAGCAACCGGGACAGGAGCTCCTACGAGCAGTACTTC.